The entry below describes one T cell receptor (beta chain). Its matching antigen is unknown. Researchers ran the PCR with 60 Vbeta and 13 Jbeta primers. Sequenced by immunoSEQ multiplex PCR; TCRdb stores in-frame clones only, minus some. The sample has around 130,000 clones; 8.5% to 9% are singletons. The sample belongs to a study of cytomegalovirus exposure and HLA in healthy donors. General study results and limits: In a later analysis, TCR beta V- and J-gene trimming was associated with a missense DCLRE1C variant.

The germline gives CDR1 MGHRA, CDR2 YSYEKL. This CDR3 region has 14 residues. J lost 8 bases, V lost 2 bases, and 6 bases had no gene match. Material for sequencing was PBMCs. V is TRBV4-1 and J is TRBJ2-1, with TRBD2 matching over 7 bases. The receptor was derived from a woman in her forties in good health and CMV-seropositive. The CDR3 is CASSQWPGRDEQFF. DNA of the CDR3: TGCGCCAGCAGCCAATGGCCGGGGAGGGATGAGCAGTTCTTC.